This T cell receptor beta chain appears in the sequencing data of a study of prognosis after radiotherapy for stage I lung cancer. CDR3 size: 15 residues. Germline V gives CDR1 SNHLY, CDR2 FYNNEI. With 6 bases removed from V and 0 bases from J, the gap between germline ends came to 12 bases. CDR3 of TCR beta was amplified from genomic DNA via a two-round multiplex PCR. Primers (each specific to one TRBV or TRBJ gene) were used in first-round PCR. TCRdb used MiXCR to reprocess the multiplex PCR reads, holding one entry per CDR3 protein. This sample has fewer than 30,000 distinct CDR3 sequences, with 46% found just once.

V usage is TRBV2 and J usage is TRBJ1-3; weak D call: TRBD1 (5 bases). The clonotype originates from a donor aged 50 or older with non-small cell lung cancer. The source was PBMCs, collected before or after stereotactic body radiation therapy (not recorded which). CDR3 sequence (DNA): TGTGCCAGCAGCCGAGGACAAAACTCTGGAAACACCATATATTTT. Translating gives CASSRGQNSGNTIYF.